This note documents a single T cell receptor (beta chain) sequence. Sequencing was performed with immunoSEQ multiplex PCR; in TCRdb, only in-frame clones are kept and a portion is missing. The sample holds about 130,000 clones; just under 95% are singletons and the top ten take around 5.4%. The sample comes from a study of control samples from healthy donors and cancer patients. This CDR3 contains 15 residues. V lost 8 bases and J lost 3, with 20 bases in between. The germline CDR1 and CDR2 sequences are MNHEY and SVGAGI. V and J are TRBV6-5 and TRBJ2-7; D tentatively reads TRBD1 or TRBD2 (7 bases each). The origin of this receptor is a man aged 18 to 29 in good health. Material: blood. The CDR3, as DNA: TGTGCCAGCGCTCAGGGGGGGAGGCCTATCTACGAGCAGTACTTC. It translates to CASAQGGRPIYEQYF.